Listed below are T cell receptor beta chains from one sample, sequenced in a study of regulatory T cells in long-lasting Graves disease. TCRdb ran MiXCR on the multiplex PCR reads and lists one entry per CDR3 protein. The sample has about 400,000 distinct CDR3 sequences; less than 25% are singletons. This material consisted of peripheral blood mononuclear cells (PBMCs), taken when the disease was refractory, from a patient treated with antithyroid drugs. These receptors came from a female donor with Graves disease. Each CDR3 is given with its conserved first and last residue. A D gene is named only where the DNA matches it firmly. Only part of the rows carry a size: once, few, many, or a class if the clone is expanded.

abundance | len | j_gene | v_gene | d_gene | CDR3nt | CDR3aa
NA | 13 | TRBJ1-5 | TRBV19 | TRBD1 | TGTGCCAGTAGTATGACAGGGAAACAGCCCCAGCATTTT | CASSMTGKQPQHF
many | 14 | TRBJ2-2 | TRBV4-3 | NA | TGTGCCAGCAGTGAAGACAGGAACACCGGGGAGCTGTTTTTT | CASSEDRNTGELFF
many | 13 | TRBJ1-5 | TRBV30 | NA | TGTGCCTGGTCCGGGGGAAGCAATCAGCCCCAGCATTTT | CAWSGGSNQPQHF
many | 12 | TRBJ2-6 | TRBV7-9 | NA | TGTGCCAGCCTGAGCGGGGCCAACGTCCTGACTTTC | CASLSGANVLTF
NA | 18 | TRBJ2-7 | TRBV13 | NA | TGTGCCAGCAGCATCTCCGGGTGGCGGCTAGCGTTATCGGGCGAGCAGTACTTC | CASSISGWRLALSGEQYF
NA | 18 | TRBJ2-7 | TRBV7-2 | NA | TGTGCCAGCAGCTCCGCCTCGTCCCTAGTCATAGACTCCTACGAGCAGTACTTC | CASSSASSLVIDSYEQYF
NA | 17 | TRBJ1-1 | TRBV6-5 | NA | TGTGCCAGCAGTTACTCCGGGATCCCCACGAGGAACACTGAAGCTTTCTTT | CASSYSGIPTRNTEAFF
NA | 12 | TRBJ2-4 | TRBV20-1 | TRBD2 | TGCAGTGCTAGAGGACTAGCGGGAGGGTGGTACTTC | CSARGLAGGWYF
NA | 15 | TRBJ2-7 | TRBV15 | NA | TGTGCCACCAGCAGAGATGAGACCCCGTGGAGCGAGCAGTACTTC | CATSRDETPWSEQYF
many | 14 | TRBJ2-5 | TRBV7-9 | NA | TGTGCCAGCAGCGGGATTACAGTGGGAGAGACCCAGTACTTC | CASSGITVGETQYF
NA | 13 | TRBJ1-3 | TRBV3-1 | NA | TGTGCCAGCAGCCAAGAAACAGGAAACACCATATATTTT | CASSQETGNTIYF
few | 14 | TRBJ1-4 | TRBV6-2/TRBV6-3 | TRBD1 | TGTGCCAGCAGTTACGGGACAGGGAATGAAAAACTGTTTTTT | CASSYGTGNEKLFF
NA | 15 | TRBJ1-3 | TRBV6-2/TRBV6-3 | NA | TGTGCCAGCAGTGAAGATAAGGGAACTGGAAACACCATATATTTT | CASSEDKGTGNTIYF
NA | 14 | TRBJ2-7 | TRBV5-1 | TRBD2 | TGCGCCAGCACTCGCGCGGGGGGTGACTACGAGCAGTACTTC | CASTRAGGDYEQYF
many | 13 | TRBJ2-5 | TRBV5-6 | NA | TGTGCCAGCAGCTTGGGTAGAAGAGAGACCCAGTACTTC | CASSLGRRETQYF
few | 15 | TRBJ1-1 | TRBV4-2 | NA | TGTGCCAGCAGCCAAGCAACAGGGTCCTTCACTGAAGCTTTCTTT | CASSQATGSFTEAFF
NA | 16 | TRBJ2-6 | TRBV12-3/TRBV12-4 | TRBD2 | TGTGCCAGCAGTCCAGCGGGAGTACCTGGGGCCAACGTCCTGACTTTC | CASSPAGVPGANVLTF
NA | 19 | TRBJ2-3 | TRBV28 | TRBD2 | TGTGCCAGCAGTTTATTTCCCGGGAGGGGACTAGCGGGAGTGGGTACGCAGTATTTT | CASSLFPGRGLAGVGTQYF
NA | 14 | TRBJ2-7 | TRBV20-1 | NA | TGCAGTGCCCTCAGAACGTGGGAGACCTACGAGCAGTACTTC | CSALRTWETYEQYF
many | 14 | TRBJ1-6 | TRBV7-9 | NA | TGTGCCAGCAGCAAACAGGAGGACAATTCACCCCTCCACTTT | CASSKQEDNSPLHF
NA | 20 | TRBJ2-1 | TRBV2 | TRBD2 | TGTGCCAGCAGGTTGACGGGACTAGCGGACCTCAGCAGCTCCTACAATGAGCAGTTCTTC | CASRLTGLADLSSSYNEQFF
NA | 15 | TRBJ1-3 | TRBV5-6 | TRBD1 | TGTGCCAGCAGCGTCCGACAGGGAGTCGTTACCACCATATATTTT | CASSVRQGVVTTIYF
NA | 16 | TRBJ1-5 | TRBV28 | TRBD1 | TGTGCCAGCAGTTTCAGAGCGAGGGGGCGGTGGCAGCCCCAGCATTTT | CASSFRARGRWQPQHF
NA | 13 | TRBJ1-2 | TRBV20-1 | NA | TGCAGTGCTAGAGAGCCCACAGGGTATGGCTACACCTTC | CSAREPTGYGYTF
NA | 19 | TRBJ2-5 | TRBV7-9 | NA | TGTGCCAGCAGCCAACCCCCCCTAGCACGAAGGAATAAGGGAGAGACCCAGTACTTC | CASSQPPLARRNKGETQYF
few | 15 | TRBJ1-1 | TRBV2 | NA | TGTGCCAGCAGTGGCCGGACAGCGATGAACACTGAAGCTTTCTTT | CASSGRTAMNTEAFF
NA | 11 | TRBJ2-7 | TRBV29-1 | NA | TGCAGCGTTGTTCAGGGGCCCGAGCAGTACTTC | CSVVQGPEQYF
many | 15 | TRBJ1-5 | TRBV28 | TRBD1 | TGTGCCAGCAGTTTACCAGGACAGGGCAATCAGCCCCAGCATTTT | CASSLPGQGNQPQHF
many | 16 | TRBJ2-2 | TRBV6-2/TRBV6-3 | TRBD2 | TGTGCCAGCAGAGGGACTAGCGGACTAAACACCGGGGAGCTGTTTTTT | CASRGTSGLNTGELFF
NA | 17 | TRBJ2-2 | TRBV5-5 | NA | TGTGCCAGCAGCTTGGAAGGGGGAGGGATGAACACCGGGGAGCTGTTTTTT | CASSLEGGGMNTGELFF
many | 16 | TRBJ2-5 | TRBV18 | NA | TGTGCCAGCTCACCCTCACTGGACACCTTACAAGAGACCCAGTACTTC | CASSPSLDTLQETQYF
many | 13 | TRBJ1-6 | TRBV30 | NA | TGTGCCTGGAGTCTCGAGGGAAATTCACCCCTCCACTTT | CAWSLEGNSPLHF
few | 16 | TRBJ2-4 | TRBV7-2 | NA | TGTGCCAGCAGCTTAAGGGAGTGGGGATGGCGGGACATTCAGTACTTC | CASSLREWGWRDIQYF
NA | 20 | TRBJ2-1 | TRBV7-2 | TRBD2 | TGTGCCAGCAGCAAACCCGGGAGGGCTTACCGGGAGGGCCCCAACAATGAGCAGTTCTTC | CASSKPGRAYREGPNNEQFF
many | 15 | TRBJ1-2 | TRBV24-1 | NA | TGTGCCACCTCACCCTTGACAGAGGATTTGGATGGCTACACCTTC | CATSPLTEDLDGYTF
many | 14 | TRBJ1-6 | TRBV12-3/TRBV12-4 | NA | TGTGCCAGCAGCCTCGCCGGGGATGGTTCACCCCTCCACTTT | CASSLAGDGSPLHF
NA | 19 | TRBJ1-5 | TRBV20-1 | TRBD1 | TGCAGTGCTAGCCGGGTGACAGGGGGAGGTTTGGGGAAAGATCAGCCCCAGCATTTT | CSASRVTGGGLGKDQPQHF
few | 15 | TRBJ1-1 | TRBV7-2 | NA | TGTGCCACCCCCCTGGGTCCGCACCTGAACACTGAAGCTTTCTTT | CATPLGPHLNTEAFF
NA | 12 | TRBJ2-7 | TRBV4-1 | NA | TGCGCCAGCAGCCAAGGAGGGCGCGAGCAGTACTTC | CASSQGGREQYF
NA | 15 | TRBJ2-2 | TRBV6-2/TRBV6-3 | NA | TGTGCCAGCAGTACACTACCGGCAAACACCGGGGAGCTGTTTTTT | CASSTLPANTGELFF